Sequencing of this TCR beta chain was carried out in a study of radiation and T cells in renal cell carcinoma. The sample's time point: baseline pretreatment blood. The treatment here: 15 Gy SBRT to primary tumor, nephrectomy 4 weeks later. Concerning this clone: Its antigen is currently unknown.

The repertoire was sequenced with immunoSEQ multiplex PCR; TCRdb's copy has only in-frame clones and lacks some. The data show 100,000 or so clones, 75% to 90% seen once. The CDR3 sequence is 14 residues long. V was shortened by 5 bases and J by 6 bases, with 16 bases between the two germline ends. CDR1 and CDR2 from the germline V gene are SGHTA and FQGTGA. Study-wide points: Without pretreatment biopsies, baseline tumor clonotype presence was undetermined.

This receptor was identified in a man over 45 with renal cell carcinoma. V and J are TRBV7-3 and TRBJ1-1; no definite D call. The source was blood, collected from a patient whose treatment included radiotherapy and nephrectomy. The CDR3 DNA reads TGTGCCAGCAGCACCGGACCGGCAGCCGCTGAAGCTTTCTTT. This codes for CASSTGPAAAEAFF.